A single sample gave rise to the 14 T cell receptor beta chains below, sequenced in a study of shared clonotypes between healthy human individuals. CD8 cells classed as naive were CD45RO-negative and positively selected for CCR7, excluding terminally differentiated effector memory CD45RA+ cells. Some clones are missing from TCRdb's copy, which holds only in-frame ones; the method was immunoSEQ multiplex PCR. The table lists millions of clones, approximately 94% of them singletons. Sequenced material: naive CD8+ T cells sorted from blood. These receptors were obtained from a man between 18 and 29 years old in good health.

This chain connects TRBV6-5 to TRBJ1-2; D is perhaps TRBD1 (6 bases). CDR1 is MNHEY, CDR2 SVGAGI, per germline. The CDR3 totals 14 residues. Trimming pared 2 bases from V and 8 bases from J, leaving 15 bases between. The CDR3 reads CASSYLEGGRGYTF. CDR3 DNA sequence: TGTGCCAGCAGTTACCTCGAAGGGGGGAGAGGCTACACCTTC.

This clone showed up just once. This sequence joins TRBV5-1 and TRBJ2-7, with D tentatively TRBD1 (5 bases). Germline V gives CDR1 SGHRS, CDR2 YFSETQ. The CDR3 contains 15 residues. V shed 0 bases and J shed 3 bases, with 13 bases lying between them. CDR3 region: CASSLAQAGIYEQYF. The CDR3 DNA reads TGCGCCAGCAGCTTGGCCCAGGCAGGGATCTACGAGCAGTACTTC.

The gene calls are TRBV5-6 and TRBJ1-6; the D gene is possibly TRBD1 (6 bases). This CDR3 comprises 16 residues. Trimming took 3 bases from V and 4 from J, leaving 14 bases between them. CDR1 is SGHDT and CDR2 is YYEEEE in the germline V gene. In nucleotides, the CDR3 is TGTGCCAGCAGCTGGGACCGGGACATATATAATTCACCCCTCCACTTT. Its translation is CASSWDRDIYNSPLHF.

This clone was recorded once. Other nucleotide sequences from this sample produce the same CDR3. The CDR3 DNA sequence: TGTGCCAGCAGTTTATCGGGGGGGGACTACGAGCAGTACTTC. This encodes CASSLSGGDYEQYF. The chain links TRBV27 to TRBJ2-7; the match to TRBD2 covers 7 bases. The CDR3 consists of 14 residues. Germline CDR1 MNHEY, CDR2 SMNVEV (reference sequence). V was pared by 0 bases and J by 3 bases, with 2 bases of the junction left unmatched.

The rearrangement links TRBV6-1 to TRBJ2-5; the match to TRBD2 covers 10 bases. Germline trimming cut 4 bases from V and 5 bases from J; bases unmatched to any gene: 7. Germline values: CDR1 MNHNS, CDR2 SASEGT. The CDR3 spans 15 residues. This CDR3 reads CASSGLAGGWETQYF. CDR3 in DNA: TGTGCCAGCAGTGGATTAGCGGGGGGCTGGGAGACCCAGTACTTC.

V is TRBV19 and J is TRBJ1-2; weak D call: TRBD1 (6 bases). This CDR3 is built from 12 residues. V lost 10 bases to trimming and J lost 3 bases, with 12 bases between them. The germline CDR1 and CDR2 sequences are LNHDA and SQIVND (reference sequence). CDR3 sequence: CAIHGTHYGYTF. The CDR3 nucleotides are TGTGCCATTCACGGGACACACTATGGCTACACCTTC.

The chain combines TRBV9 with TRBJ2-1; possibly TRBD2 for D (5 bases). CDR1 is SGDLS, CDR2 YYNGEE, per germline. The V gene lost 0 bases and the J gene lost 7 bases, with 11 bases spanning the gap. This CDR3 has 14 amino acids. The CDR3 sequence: CASSVDGSVNEQFF. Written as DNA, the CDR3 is TGTGCCAGCAGCGTAGATGGGAGTGTAAATGAGCAGTTCTTC.

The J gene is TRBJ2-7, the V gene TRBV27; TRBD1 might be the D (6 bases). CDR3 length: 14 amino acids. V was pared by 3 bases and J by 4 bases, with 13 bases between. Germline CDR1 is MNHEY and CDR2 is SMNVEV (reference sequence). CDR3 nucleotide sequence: TGTGCCAGCAGTTTCGTGGCAGGGGCGTACGAGCAGTACTTC. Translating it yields CASSFVAGAYEQYF.

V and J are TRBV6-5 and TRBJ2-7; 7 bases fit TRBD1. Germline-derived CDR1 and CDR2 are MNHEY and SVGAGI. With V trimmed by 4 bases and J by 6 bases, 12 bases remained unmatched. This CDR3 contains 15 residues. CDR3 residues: CASSSPGRGLLEQYF. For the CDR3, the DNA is TGTGCCAGCAGTTCCCCCGGAAGGGGGCTGCTCGAGCAGTACTTC.

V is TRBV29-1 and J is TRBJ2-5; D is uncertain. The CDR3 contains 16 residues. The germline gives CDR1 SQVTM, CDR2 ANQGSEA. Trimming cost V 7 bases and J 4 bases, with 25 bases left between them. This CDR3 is CSAEIIVSEVGETQYF. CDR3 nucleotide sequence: TGCAGCGCCGAAATCATCGTATCAGAGGTAGGAGAGACCCAGTACTTC. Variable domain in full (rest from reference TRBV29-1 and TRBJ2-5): SAVISQKPSRDICQRGTSLTIQCQVDSQVTMMFWYRQQPGQSLTLIATANQGSEATYESGFVIDKFPISRPNLTFSTLTVSNMSPEDSSIYLCSAEIIVSEVGETQYFGPGTRLLVL.

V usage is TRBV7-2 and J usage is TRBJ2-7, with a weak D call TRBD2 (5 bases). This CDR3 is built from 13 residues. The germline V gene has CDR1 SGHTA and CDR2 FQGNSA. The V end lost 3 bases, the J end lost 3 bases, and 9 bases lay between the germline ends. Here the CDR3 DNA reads TGTGCCAGCAGCTTCGGACTCTTCTACGAGCAGTACTTC. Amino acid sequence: CASSFGLFYEQYF.

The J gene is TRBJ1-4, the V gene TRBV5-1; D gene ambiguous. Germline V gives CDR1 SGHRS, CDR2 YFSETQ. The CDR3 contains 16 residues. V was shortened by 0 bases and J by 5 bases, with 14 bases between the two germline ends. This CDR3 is CASSLEAGLLNEKLFF. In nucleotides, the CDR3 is TGCGCCAGCAGCTTGGAGGCCGGGCTCTTAAATGAAAAACTGTTTTTT.

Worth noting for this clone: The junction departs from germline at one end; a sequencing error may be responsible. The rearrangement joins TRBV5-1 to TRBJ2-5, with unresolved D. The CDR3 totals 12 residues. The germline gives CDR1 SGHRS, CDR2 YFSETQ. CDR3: CASARIQGTQYF. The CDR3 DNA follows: TGCGCCAGCGCCCGGATACAAGGGACCCAGTACTTC.

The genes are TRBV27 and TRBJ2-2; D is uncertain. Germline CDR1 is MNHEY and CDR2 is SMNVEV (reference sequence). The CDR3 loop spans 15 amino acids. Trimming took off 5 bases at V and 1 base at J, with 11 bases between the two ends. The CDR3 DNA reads TGTGCCAGCAGTCCGAGCCCGGAGAACACCGGGGAGCTGTTTTTT. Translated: CASSPSPENTGELFF.